The 9 T cell receptor beta chains reported below all come from one sample, sequenced in a study of beta chain features in type 1 diabetes. As every portion of the isolated RNA was reverse transcribed, the sequencing read expressed TCRB transcripts. TCRdb's copy holds only in-frame clones and misses some; the assay was immunoSEQ multiplex PCR. The sample records roughly 170,000 clones, approximately 13% being singletons. Sample: central memory CD4+ T cells from blood. All receptors derive from a woman younger than 35 in good health.

The chain combines TRBV29-1 with TRBJ2-7; D perhaps matches TRBD1 (6 bases). With 6 bases removed from V and 3 bases from J, the gap between germline ends came to 15 bases. Germline loops: CDR1 SQVTM, CDR2 ANQGSEA. The CDR3 extends over 13 amino acids. The CDR3, as DNA: TGCAGCGTGAAGAGGGGGAATGACTACGAGCAGTACTTC. Amino acid sequence: CSVKRGNDYEQYF.

The rearrangement uses TRBV30 and TRBJ2-5, with 9 positions matching TRBD1. Germline V gene sequence: CDR1 GTSNPN, CDR2 SVGIG (reference sequence). CDR3 length: 14 residues. V lost 0 bases to trimming and J lost 5 bases; unmatched junction nucleotides: 4. CDR3: CAWSVQGAAETQYF. CDR3 nucleotide sequence: TGTGCCTGGAGTGTACAGGGGGCTGCGGAGACCCAGTACTTC.

The chain recombines TRBV30 with TRBJ1-1; no clear D. This CDR3 spans 11 amino acids. Per the germline V gene, CDR1 is GTSNPN and CDR2 is SVGIG (reference sequence). The V end lost 2 bases, the J end lost 11 bases, and 12 bases lay between the germline ends. This CDR3 reads CAWSFGRHAFF. The CDR3 coding sequence is TGTGCCTGGAGTTTCGGCAGGCATGCTTTCTTT.

The chain joins TRBV5-1 to TRBJ1-2; unclear D gene. In germline, CDR1 is SGHRS, CDR2 YFSETQ. CDR3 length: 14 residues. V shed 0 bases and J shed 6 bases, with 12 bases lying between them. CDR3 DNA: TGCGCCAGCAGCTTGGCCCTCGGGGAAGATGGCTACACCTTC. Its protein product is CASSLALGEDGYTF.

The V gene is TRBV30, the J gene TRBJ1-4; D is unresolved. Per germline, CDR1 GTSNPN and CDR2 SVGIG (reference sequence). The CDR3 is 14 residues long. V gave up 1 base and J gave up 0 bases, with 6 bases separating them. As DNA, the CDR3 is TGTGCCTGGAGTGCTAAAGCAACTAATGAAAAACTGTTTTTT. This codes for CAWSAKATNEKLFF.

CDR3 coding DNA: TGTGCCAGCAGCCCCCATCACGCAGGGATCTATGGCTACACCTTC. It translates to CASSPHHAGIYGYTF. The chain combines TRBV11-2 with TRBJ1-2, with a weak D call TRBD1 (5 bases). The CDR3 has 15 amino acids. Germline V gene data show CDR1 as SGHAT and CDR2 as FQNNGV. Trimming shortened V by 5 bases and J by 4 bases, and 17 bases separated the two germline ends.

This clone was detected only a few times. This chain links TRBV2 with TRBJ2-5; D is possibly TRBD1 (6 bases). The V end lost 4 bases, the J end lost 0 bases, and 9 bases lay between the germline ends. In germline, CDR1 is SNHLY, CDR2 FYNNEI. The CDR3 length is 14 residues. CDR3 region: CASSGGTNQETQYF. The CDR3 bases are TGTGCCAGCAGTGGGGGGACAAACCAAGAGACCCAGTACTTC.

This clone has at least ten counts. The chain's CDR3 is CASSPRTSGAYEQYF. Here the CDR3 DNA reads TGTGCCAGCTCACCTCGAACTAGCGGAGCCTACGAGCAGTACTTC. The chain carries TRBV18 and TRBJ2-7; 8 bases line up with TRBD2. V trimming: 3 bases; J trimming: 2 bases; junction bases outside the gene matches: 6. The CDR3 consists of 15 residues. Germline CDR1 and CDR2: KGHSH and LQKENI.

The chain employs TRBV7-2 and TRBJ2-3; D may be TRBD2 (5 bases). V shed 0 bases and J shed 5 bases, with 12 bases lying between them. The germline gives CDR1 SGHTA, CDR2 FQGNSA. This CDR3 has 15 residues. This CDR3 is CASSLASTSGDTQYF. In DNA, the CDR3 is TGTGCCAGCAGCTTAGCGAGCACCAGCGGAGATACGCAGTATTTT.